The rows below give T cell receptor beta chains drawn from one sample of a study of CD8 T cells in ankylosing spondylitis. TCRdb analysed the 5' RACE reads with MiXCR anew, one entry per CDR3 protein. The table records about 140,000 distinct CDR3 sequences, 7% to 9% of them present only once. Sample: synovial fluid, either unsorted or a sorted T cell fraction (not recorded which). These receptors came from a male donor with ankylosing spondylitis. Both conserved end residues are part of each CDR3. D genes are given only for firm matches. Clone size is given for some rows only: seen once, a few or many times, or a class if the clone is expanded.

- | TRBJ2-1 | TRBD2 | TRBV4-2 | CASSQRGIINEQFF | TGTGCCAGCAGCCAGCGGGGGATAATAAATGAGCAGTTCTTC
many | TRBJ2-1 | - | TRBV6-6 | CASSFERKSYNEQFF | TGTGCCAGCAGTTTCGAGCGGAAATCCTACAATGAGCAGTTCTTC
many | TRBJ2-1 | - | TRBV29-1 | CSVVGGSYNEQFF | TGCAGCGTTGTCGGAGGGTCCTACAATGAGCAGTTCTTC
- | TRBJ2-7 | TRBD1 | TRBV6-2/TRBV6-3 | CASRISGTAPYEQYF | TGTGCCAGCAGAATTTCCGGGACAGCACCCTACGAGCAGTACTTC
few | TRBJ1-5 | - | TRBV6-1 | CASADRINQPQHF | TGTGCCAGCGCGGACAGAATCAATCAGCCCCAGCATTTT
many | TRBJ2-7 | - | TRBV7-9 | CASTRGDSYEQYF | TGTGCCAGCACTAGGGGGGACTCCTACGAGCAGTACTTC
few | TRBJ1-2 | - | TRBV28 | CASSIPGFLSMFYGYTF | TGTGCCAGCAGTATCCCGGGATTCCTATCCATGTTCTATGGCTACACCTTC
few | TRBJ1-4 | - | TRBV6-1 | CASSEAWGAGEKLFF | TGTGCCAGCAGTGAAGCTTGGGGGGCAGGCGAAAAACTGTTTTTT
many | TRBJ2-3 | - | TRBV5-1 | CASSLEGHLDTQYF | TGCGCCAGCAGCTTGGAAGGCCACTTGGATACGCAGTATTTT
many | TRBJ2-7 | - | TRBV20-1 | CSASKGRWEYEQYF | TGCAGTGCTAGTAAGGGACGATGGGAGTACGAGCAGTACTTC
many | TRBJ2-7 | TRBD1 | TRBV28 | CASSSYRGSRTDEQYF | TGTGCCAGCAGTTCTTACAGGGGTAGTCGGACCGACGAGCAGTACTTC
- | TRBJ2-7 | - | TRBV11-3 | CASSLVGTGTYEQYF | TGTGCCAGCAGCTTAGTTGGGACTGGCACCTACGAGCAGTACTTC
medium-sized | TRBJ2-2 | - | TRBV29-1 | CSVGKGNTGELFF | TGCAGCGTTGGTAAAGGGAACACCGGGGAGCTGTTTTTT
many | TRBJ1-4 | - | TRBV7-2 | CASSLARTANEKLFF | TGTGCCAGCAGCTTAGCCAGGACGGCTAATGAAAAACTGTTTTTT
- | TRBJ2-6 | - | TRBV28 | CASSSGLSGANVLTF | TGTGCCAGCAGTTCTGGCCTATCTGGGGCCAACGTCCTGACTTTC
many | TRBJ1-1 | - | TRBV5-1 | CASSFSENTEAFF | TGCGCCAGCAGCTTTAGTGAGAACACTGAAGCTTTCTTT
- | TRBJ2-3 | - | TRBV9 | CASSAPRGAGGDTQYF | TGTGCCAGCAGCGCCCCAAGGGGGGCAGGGGGAGATACGCAGTATTTT
- | TRBJ2-1 | - | TRBV7-3 | CASSLPGSNEQFF | TGTGCCAGCAGCTTACCAGGGAGCAATGAGCAGTTCTTC
few | TRBJ1-2 | - | TRBV7-2 | CASSFTGSGYTF | TGTGCCAGCAGCTTTACAGGTAGCGGCTACACCTTC
- | TRBJ2-2 | - | TRBV7-9 | CASSFPDRAGELFF | TGTGCCAGCAGCTTCCCTGACCGTGCCGGGGAGCTGTTTTTT
- | TRBJ2-2 | - | TRBV7-2 | CASSLRIGELFF | TGTGCCAGCAGCTTAAGGATCGGGGAGCTGTTTTTT
- | TRBJ1-1 | TRBD1 | TRBV9 | CASSPRGGGTEAFF | TGTGCCAGCAGCCCCCGAGGGGGCGGCACTGAAGCTTTCTTT
many | TRBJ2-1 | - | TRBV24-1 | CATSDSTSRVRGKNEQFF | TGTGCCACCAGTGATTCAACGAGCAGGGTCAGGGGCAAAAATGAGCAGTTCTTC
- | TRBJ2-2 | TRBD2 | TRBV6-2/TRBV6-3 | CASSSALAGAGELFF | TGTGCCAGCAGTTCCGCGCTAGCGGGAGCCGGGGAGCTGTTTTTT
few | TRBJ2-3 | - | TRBV21-1 | CASSKGKGITQYF | TGTGCCAGCAGCAAAGGAAAGGGGATAACGCAGTATTTT
- | TRBJ1-2 | - | TRBV2 | CASRESETKNGYTF | TGTGCCAGCAGGGAATCAGAAACTAAAAATGGCTACACCTTC
many | TRBJ1-2 | - | TRBV20-1 | CSAVESGYGYTF | TGCAGTGCTGTCGAGTCGGGGTATGGCTACACCTTC
few | TRBJ1-1 | - | TRBV20-1 | CSATPGGRTEAFF | TGCAGTGCTACCCCCGGAGGTCGGACTGAAGCTTTCTTT
- | TRBJ1-2 | - | TRBV5-5 | CASSLTVRNYGYTF | TGTGCCAGCAGCTTGACAGTTAGGAACTATGGCTACACCTTC
few | TRBJ2-1 | TRBD2 | TRBV7-3 | CASSLTSGGVNEQFF | TGTGCCAGCAGCTTAACTAGCGGGGGCGTTAATGAGCAGTTCTTC
many | TRBJ2-3 | - | TRBV20-1 | CSAGRGSRTDTQYF | TGCAGTGCTGGGCGTGGCTCTCGCACAGATACGCAGTATTTT
few | TRBJ2-5 | - | TRBV5-1 | CASRASPLETQYF | TGCGCCAGCAGGGCGTCTCCGTTAGAGACCCAGTACTTC
many | TRBJ2-2 | - | TRBV5-1 | CASSLVSGNTGELFF | TGCGCCAGCAGCTTGGTATCTGGGAACACCGGGGAGCTGTTTTTT
many | TRBJ2-7 | TRBD1 | TRBV10-3 | CAIKGQGTYEQYF | TGTGCCATCAAGGGACAGGGTACCTACGAGCAGTACTTC
- | TRBJ2-7 | - | TRBV20-1 | CSARDRLDYEQYF | TGCAGTGCTAGAGACAGGCTCGACTACGAGCAGTACTTC
few | TRBJ2-3 | TRBD2 | TRBV29-1 | CSTGGFPSDTQYF | TGCAGCACGGGGGGGTTCCCGTCAGATACGCAGTATTTT
many | TRBJ2-7 | - | TRBV7-5 | CISVPEAGTVSSSYEQYF | -
many | TRBJ2-1 | - | TRBV6-6 | CASCGSGDNEQFF | TGTGCCAGCTGCGGATCGGGGGACAATGAGCAGTTCTTC
few | TRBJ1-2 | - | TRBV6-1 | CASRGSMAIGYTF | TGTGCCAGCAGGGGTTCCATGGCTATTGGCTACACCTTC
few | TRBJ1-1 | - | TRBV12-3/TRBV12-4 | CASSLRSANTEAFF | TGTGCCAGCAGCCTTAGATCGGCGAACACTGAAGCTTTCTTT
many | TRBJ1-5 | TRBD1 | TRBV20-1 | CSAERQGTQPQHF | TGCAGTGCTGAAAGACAGGGGACTCAGCCCCAGCATTTT
- | TRBJ2-5 | - | TRBV11-1 | CASSLQISKETQYF | TGTGCCAGCAGCTTACAGATATCAAAAGAGACCCAGTACTTC
- | TRBJ2-2 | - | TRBV3-1 | CASSRGRQGRTGELFF | TGTGCCAGCAGCCGAGGGCGGCAGGGGAGGACCGGGGAGCTGTTTTTT
- | TRBJ1-6 | TRBD1 | TRBV30 | CAWRGQGFSPLHF | TGTGCCTGGAGGGGACAGGGGTTTTCACCCCTCCACTTT
many | TRBJ1-1 | - | TRBV20-1 | CSAPISITEAFF | TGCAGTGCCCCCATCTCGATCACTGAAGCTTTCTTT
few | TRBJ2-2 | TRBD2 | TRBV20-1 | CSARVGGAAGELFF | TGCAGTGCTAGAGTCGGGGGGGCAGCCGGGGAGCTGTTTTTT
- | TRBJ2-5 | - | TRBV6-2/TRBV6-3 | CATNHRVQETQYF | TGTGCCACTAACCACAGGGTTCAAGAGACCCAGTACTTC
many | TRBJ1-2 | - | TRBV20-1 | CSASTLYGYTF | TGCAGTGCCAGTACACTCTATGGCTACACCTTC
- | TRBJ2-7 | TRBD1 | TRBV4-1 | CASSHSETGRSQYF | TGCGCCAGCAGCCACTCTGAGACAGGGAGATCGCAGTACTTC
many | TRBJ2-7 | - | TRBV11-3 | CASSLFGTYEQYF | TGTGCCAGCAGCTTGTTCGGGACCTACGAGCAGTACTTC
- | TRBJ1-1 | TRBD1 | TRBV10-3 | CAMRGQGSTEAFF | TGTGCCATGAGGGGACAGGGGTCCACTGAAGCTTTCTTT
few | TRBJ2-5 | - | TRBV10-3 | CAISEGREETQYF | TGTGCCATCAGTGAGGGCAGGGAAGAGACCCAGTACTTC